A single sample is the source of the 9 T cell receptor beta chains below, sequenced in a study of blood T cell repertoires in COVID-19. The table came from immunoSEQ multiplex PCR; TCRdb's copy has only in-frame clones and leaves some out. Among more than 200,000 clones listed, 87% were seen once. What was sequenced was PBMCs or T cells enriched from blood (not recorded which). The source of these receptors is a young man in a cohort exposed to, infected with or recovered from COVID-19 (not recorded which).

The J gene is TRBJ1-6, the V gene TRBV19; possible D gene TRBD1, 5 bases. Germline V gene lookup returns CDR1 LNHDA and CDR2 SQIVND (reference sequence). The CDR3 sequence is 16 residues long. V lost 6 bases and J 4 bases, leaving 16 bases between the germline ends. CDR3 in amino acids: CASRPNGGSYNSPLHF. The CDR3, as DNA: TGTGCCAGTAGGCCTAACGGGGGATCATATAATTCACCCCTCCACTTT. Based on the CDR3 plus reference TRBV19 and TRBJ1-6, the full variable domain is DGGITQSPKYLFRKEGQNVTLSCEQNLNHDAMYWYRQDPGQGLRLIYYSQIVNDFQKGDIAEGYSVSREKKESFPLTVTSAQKNPTAFYLCASRPNGGSYNSPLHFGNGTRLTVT.

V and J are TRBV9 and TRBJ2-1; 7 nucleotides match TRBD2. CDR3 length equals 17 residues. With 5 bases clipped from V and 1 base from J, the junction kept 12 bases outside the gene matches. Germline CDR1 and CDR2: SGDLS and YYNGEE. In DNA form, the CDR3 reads TGTGCCAGCAGTAAAGGGAGGGCCAAGGCGTCCTACAATGAGCAGTTCTTC. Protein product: CASSKGRAKASYNEQFF. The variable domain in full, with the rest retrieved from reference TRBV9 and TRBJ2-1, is DSGVTQTPKHLITATGQRVTLRCSPRSGDLSVYWYQQSLDQGLQFLIQYYNGEERAKGNILERFSAQQFPDLHSELNLSSLELGDSALYFCASSKGRAKASYNEQFFGPGTRLTVL.

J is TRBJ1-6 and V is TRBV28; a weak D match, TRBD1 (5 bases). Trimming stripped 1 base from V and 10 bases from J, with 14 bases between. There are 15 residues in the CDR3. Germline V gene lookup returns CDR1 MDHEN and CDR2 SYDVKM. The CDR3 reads CASSLFRGYGSPLHF. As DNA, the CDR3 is TGTGCCAGCAGTTTATTTCGGGGGTATGGCTCACCCCTCCACTTT.

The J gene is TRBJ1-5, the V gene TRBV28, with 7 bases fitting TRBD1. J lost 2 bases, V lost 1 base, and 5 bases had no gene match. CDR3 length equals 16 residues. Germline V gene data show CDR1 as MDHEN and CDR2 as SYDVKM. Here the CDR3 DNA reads TGTGCCAGCAGTTTATTAAGACAGGGAGGCAATCAGCCCCAGCATTTT. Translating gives CASSLLRQGGNQPQHF.

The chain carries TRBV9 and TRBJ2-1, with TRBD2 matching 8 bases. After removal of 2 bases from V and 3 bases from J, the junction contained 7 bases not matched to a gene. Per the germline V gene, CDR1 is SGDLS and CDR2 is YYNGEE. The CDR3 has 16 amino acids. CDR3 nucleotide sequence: TGTGCCAGCAGCGTTAGACCGACTAGCGACTACAATGAGCAGTTCTTC. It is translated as CASSVRPTSDYNEQFF.

The CDR3 DNA follows: TGCGCCAGCAGCTTGGTGGGGGCAGGGTCGAACACTGAAGCTTTCTTT. This encodes CASSLVGAGSNTEAFF. The chain joins TRBV5-1 to TRBJ1-1; weak D call: TRBD1 (6 bases). The V gene's germline CDR1 is SGHRS and CDR2 YFSETQ. The V end lost 0 bases, the J end lost 1 base, and 13 bases lay between the germline ends. CDR3 size: 16 residues. Complete variable domain (other parts from reference TRBV5-1 and TRBJ1-1): KAGVTQTPRYLIKTRGQQVTLSCSPISGHRSVSWYQQTPGQGLQFLFEYFSETQRNKGNFPGRFSGRQFSNSRSEMNVSTLELGDSALYLCASSLVGAGSNTEAFFGQGTRLTVV.

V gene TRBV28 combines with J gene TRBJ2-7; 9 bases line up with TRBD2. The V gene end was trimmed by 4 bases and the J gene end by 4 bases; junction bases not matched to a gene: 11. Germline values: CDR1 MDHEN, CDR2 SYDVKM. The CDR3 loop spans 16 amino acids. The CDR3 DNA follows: TGTGCCAGCAGTTCAGGACTAGCGATGAGAAGTTACGAGCAGTACTTC. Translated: CASSSGLAMRSYEQYF.

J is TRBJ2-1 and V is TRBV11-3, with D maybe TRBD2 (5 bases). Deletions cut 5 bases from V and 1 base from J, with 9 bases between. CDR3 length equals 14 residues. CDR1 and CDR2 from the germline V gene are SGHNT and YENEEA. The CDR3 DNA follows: TGTGCCAGCAGCCAAAGCGGATCCTACAATGAGCAGTTCTTC. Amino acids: CASSQSGSYNEQFF.

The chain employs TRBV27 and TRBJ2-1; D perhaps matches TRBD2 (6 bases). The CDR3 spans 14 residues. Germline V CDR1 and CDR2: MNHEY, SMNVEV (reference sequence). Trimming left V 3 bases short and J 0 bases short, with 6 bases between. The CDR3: CASSFGSSYNEQFF. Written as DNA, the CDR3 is TGTGCCAGCAGTTTCGGGAGCTCCTACAATGAGCAGTTCTTC.